Included here is one TCR beta chain sequence, with context. Its antigen has not been determined. No quality values exist for individual bases; no much larger clone is one base distant. What this sample's time point label stands for: before hematopoietic stem cell transplant. PRAID was characterized by prominent immunodeficiency alongside autoinflammation. T-cell subsets (conventional T cells, CD8+ T cells, regulatory T cells, T follicular helper cells) were sorted before TRB sequencing. The CDR3 starts with the cysteine, ends with the phenylalanine, and has 17 residues. Kept here is only the CDR3 DNA, which spans 51 bases and is read in frame from base 1. V is cut back by 5 bases and J by 5 bases, with 15 bases in the junction unmatched. From the germline V gene (reference sequence), CDR1 is LNHNV and CDR2 is YYDKDF. The sample originates from a study of stem cell transplantation in POMP-related autoinflammatory disease (dated by TCRdb to about 2021). Some background on the complete study: The study hypothesized that defective thymoproteasomes impair MHC class I-dependent CD8+ T-cell differentiation and positive selection, skewing the TRB repertoire. Before transplant, patients showed CD4+ naive T-cell skewing, low CD8+ T-cell proportions, and reduced T-cell cytokine secretion. High-throughput TRB sequencing assessed how POMP deficiency affects T-cell receptor beta repertoire diversity and CDR3 characteristics. Study-wide conclusions, independent of this receptor: In PRAID patients, the trend toward increased clonality and lower diversity reached statistical significance only for regulatory T cells. Across all analyzed T-cell subsets, PRAID patients showed a trend toward higher clonality and lower TRB diversity. The number of unique TRB V-J gene pairings was restricted in PRAID patients.

Preparation of the library involved the immunoSEQ multiplex PCR assay. On the study's bioinformatics: Repertoire diversity was quantified with Shannon entropy, accounting for clonal size distribution. Clonotype distribution inequality was measured with the Gini-Simpson index (Simpson_1-D). TCRdb took over this immuneACCESS table, retaining in-frame rearrangements with V and J assigned. Such tables are incomplete; in checked studies, under half of the missing clones stem from an unresolved V gene, and the remainder is unexplained. The V and J calls and clone size are taken from that table; D and trimming were inferred from the DNA. The sample data list over 30,000 clones, and around 88% of these were observed just once. The ten biggest clones cover about 0.72% of the sample.

Sample: CD4+ T cells from PBMCs, taken before stem cell transplantation. The chain is assembled from TRBV15 and TRBJ2-7; TRBD2 agrees with 10 junctional bases. This sequence was found in a human donor with POMP-related autoinflammation and immune dysregulation (PRAID). The DNA reads TGTGCCACCAGCGAACCAGGGAGCGGGGGGGCGCAAGACGAGCAGTACTTC. Its translation is CATSEPGSGGAQDEQYF. With all but the CDR3 taken from the reference TRBV15 and TRBJ2-7 genes, the full variable domain is: DAMVIQNPRYQVTQFGKPVTLSCSQTLNHNVMYWYQQKSSQAPKLLFHYYDKDFNNEADTPDNFQSRRPNTSFCFLDIRSPGLGDTAMYLCATSEPGSGGAQDEQYFGPGTRLTVT.